These 5 T cell receptor beta chains originate from one sample sequenced in a study of PD-1 blockade in classical Hodgkin lymphoma. Profiled with immunoSEQ multiplex PCR; TCRdb holds only in-frame clones, not every one. This sample has around 17,000 clones; 80% to 90% occur once, and the top ten carry 8.4%. Time point meaning: newly diagnosed, previously untreated cHL patient sample. Sequencing input: peripheral blood mononuclear cells (PBMCs). The source of these receptors is a human donor with classical Hodgkin lymphoma.

The chain has TRBV29-1 and TRBJ2-4; D perhaps matches TRBD2 (6 bases). The CDR3 loop spans 17 amino acids. V shed 4 bases and J shed 5 bases, with 24 bases lying between them. Germline values: CDR1 SQVTM, CDR2 ANQGSEA. Here the CDR3 reads CSVVRGGVAPRENIQYF. The CDR3 nucleotides read TGCAGCGTTGTGAGGGGCGGGGTCGCCCCTCGGGAAAACATTCAGTACTTC.

The chain carries TRBV7-2 and TRBJ2-7; 8 bases agree with TRBD2. The J segment lost 4 bases and the V segment lost 1 base, leaving 9 bases of the junction unmatched. Germline loops: CDR1 SGHTA, CDR2 FQGNSA. The CDR3 runs to 16 residues. The CDR3: CASSLDTGGTPYEQYF. The CDR3 nucleotides are TGTGCCAGCAGCTTAGATACGGGAGGGACCCCATACGAGCAGTACTTC.

This chain connects TRBV7-8 to TRBJ2-5; D possibly corresponds to TRBD2 (6 bases). This CDR3 has 13 residues. Germline CDR1 SGHVS, CDR2 FQNEAQ. V lost 5 bases and J 4 bases, leaving 11 bases between the germline ends. CDR3 sequence: CASSPTRGETQYF. As DNA, the CDR3 is TGTGCCAGCAGCCCGACTAGGGGAGAGACCCAGTACTTC.

The V and J genes are TRBV6-6 and TRBJ2-1; 10 bases are a match to TRBD2. This CDR3 region has 15 residues. Germline CDR1 and CDR2: MNHNY and SVGAGI (reference sequence). V lost 4 bases to trimming and J lost 5 bases; unmatched junction nucleotides: 5. The CDR3 is CASSSSGRDNNEQFF. DNA for the CDR3: TGTGCCAGCAGTTCTAGCGGGAGAGATAACAATGAGCAGTTCTTC.

The chain carries TRBV29-1 and TRBJ2-7, with D perhaps being TRBD1 or TRBD2 (6 bases each). Germline V lookup: CDR1 SQVTM, CDR2 ANQGSEA. This CDR3 is built from 15 residues. The V end was cut by 6 bases, the J end by 3 bases, with 21 bases between. The CDR3 is CSVKGGTPNIYEQYF. The CDR3 DNA sequence: TGCAGCGTAAAGGGCGGGACACCTAACATCTACGAGCAGTACTTC.